Reported below is one T cell receptor beta chain. This clone was counted between two and nine times. This receptor's antigen is unknown. No much larger clone is present one base from it, and per-base qualities are unavailable. Unmatched junction bases come to 6, with V trimmed by 1 base and J by 6 bases. The germline V gene (reference sequence) supplies CDR1 LNHNV and CDR2 YYDKDF. The CDR3, from cysteine to phenylalanine, totals 15 residues. Only the CDR3 DNA stays, 45 bases, in frame from base 1. The data stem from a study of cytomegalovirus exposure and HLA in healthy donors (TCRdb year 2017). With regard to the full study: In an earlier analysis of some 610 of the donors, less than 350 Gb of sequence data and 90 million to 120 million unique TCR beta sequences from 150 million to 200 million T cells were reported. In a later genetic analysis, genome-wide SNP genotypes for about three fifths of the 666 donors were used, and that subset was treated as a discovery cohort. All discovery cohort repertoires had been generated on a single sequencing platform. An early release that covered roughly 600 HLA-typed donors contained 250 to 350 gigabases of sequencing data and about 84 million unique TCR sequences. HLA typing included class I and class II loci at four-digit resolution. Among 300 to 500 genotyped donors of the cohort, an average of about 240,000 unique TCR beta nucleotide sequences was sequenced per donor, of which about 20% were non-productive. Of the roughly 410 genotyped donors, 75% to 85% were placed in the genetic ancestry cluster associated with self-reported Caucasian donors. Donor age, sex, ethnicity and CMV serostatus were compiled together with the repertoire data. Several DR-DQ haplotypes were handled as single units for association and clustering because linkage in the cohort was strong. Using immunosequencing, the study profiled T cell repertoires from about 650 subjects and related those repertoires to cytomegalovirus serostatus. Typing coverage varied by locus: about 620-630 donors for A, B, C, DRB1 and DQB1; around 560 for DQA1; about 600 for DPA1; approximately 450 for DPB1. A later analysis re-examined previously published TCR beta repertoires from 610 or so donors and added high-resolution HLA genotyping to investigate patterns of TCR occurrence. The study was designed to test whether signatures of past pathogen exposure could be identified by cataloging public T cell receptors. To predict cytomegalovirus infection status, the study brought together high-throughput TCR immunosequencing, statistical association of individual TCRs with disease status, and machine learning. An earlier analysis of approximately 630 of the donors applied high-throughput TCR beta sequencing to assess whether each TCR beta V gene segment acted as functional or pseudogenic. Rather than drawing on any new phenotypic data, the later analysis identified candidate immune exposures from TCR beta sequences and the way those sequences occurred across donors. A separate validation cohort of 90 to 150 different subjects was used in addition to the 666-subject first cohort.

The cohort consisted of more than 650 healthy bone marrow donors. At the time of sampling, all cohort members were nominally healthy, though unrecorded immune exposures were likely present. The donor was CMV seropositive and belonged to the group of more than 250 seropositive cohort members. Every donor gave a peripheral blood sample, and the peripheral blood mononuclear cells from that sample were used for TCR beta sequencing. Genomic DNA was extracted from the blood cell samples with the Qiagen DNeasy Blood Extraction Kit. The method was the immunoSEQ multiplex PCR assay. The multiplex PCR relied on a mix of 60 forward primers for TCR Vbeta segments and 13 reverse primers for TCR Jbeta segments. Amplification of the CDR3 region of rearranged TCR beta genes was performed with a multiplex PCR assay on genomic DNA. The amplified TCR beta libraries were sequenced on the Illumina HiSeq System as 87-base-pair reads. From the authors' description of their analysis: In a later analysis, some 80 million unique TCR beta chains were counted across the 500 to 850 repertoires, and about 10 million of these chains were shared by at least two donors. Raw reads were error-corrected and collapsed into unique sequences with a nearest-neighbor algorithm that merged closely related sequences to remove PCR and sequencing errors. CDR3 sequences were aligned to IMGT reference sequences to assign V, D and J gene segments. For a sequence to be retained, a match of at least six nucleotides was required to both a V gene segment and a J gene segment. Rearrangements were called productive when the CDR3 lacked stop codons and stayed in frame with V and J; all others were non-productive. CDR3 was defined by IMGT convention, running from the second conserved V-encoded cysteine to the conserved J-encoded phenylalanine. The earlier analysis of around 640 of the donors excluded sequences that lacked an unambiguous match to a single V gene segment. In an earlier analysis of 500 to 750 of the donors, V segments were called functional above 56.7% productive rearrangements and were called segregating when the between-donor standard deviation exceeded 5%. A statistical classification framework was built for diagnosing cytomegalovirus status from the catalog of TCR beta chain sequences. In a later analysis, TCR nucleotide sequences were compared against IMGT/GENE-DB human TR gene sequences so that V and J genes could be assigned. Using the TCRdist pipeline, a later analysis assigned CDR3 sequences along with most-parsimonious VDJ recombination scenarios. In a later analysis, every TCR beta chain was defined by the combination of its CDR3 amino acid sequence and its V-gene family, and reads without a unique V-gene family were dropped. To address suspected cross-contamination and a sequencing artifact, a later analysis removed 592 highly shared, low-generation-probability nucleotide sequences. A later analysis calculated a clonal expansion index for each public chain from normalized within-repertoire ranks of inferred template counts. In a later analysis, generation probabilities were computed with a VDJ recombination model fitted to out-of-frame rearrangements, and the resulting probabilities were checked against IGoR. In a later analysis, TCR-TCR, TCR-HLA and TCR-CMV co-occurrence was scored with hypergeometric tests, and a repertoire-size bias correction was applied to TCR pairs. False discovery rates were estimated in a later analysis by permuting HLA or CMV assignments 20 times. A later analysis grouped co-occurring TCRs with DBSCAN, adding TCRdist sequence similarity when clustering within HLA-allele-positive subsets. For co-occurrence clustering, repertoires with fewer than 30,000 or more than 120,000 public chains were excluded, along with five repertoires with anomalous nucleotide sharing. The clones in this table, taken by TCRdb from immuneACCESS, are in-frame only. Not every clone is retained; where verified, under half of the shortfall comes from an unresolved V gene, and the cause of the rest is unknown. Clonal size and the V and J genes are those of that table, whereas D and trimming came from the DNA. In all, the sample holds some 120,000 clones, and just under 75% of those were seen once. The ten top clones hold about 4.4% of the sample.

The full study reports these points: According to a later analysis, TCR association rates differed among HLA loci, with DRB1 alleles showing the most associated TCRs and HLA-C alleles showing the fewest. A further reported finding was that TCR beta sequences accurately predicted the HLA-A and HLA-B alleles for most subjects in the first cohort. Several of the top co-occurrence clusters appeared to be linked to parvovirus B19, influenza, CMV and Epstein-Barr virus, according to a later analysis. While some public TCRs were present in many individuals, most TCR sequences turned up only very rarely across donors. The only immune exposure information available for the cohort was CMV serostatus. At a false discovery rate of 0.05, a later analysis linked under 20,000 TCR beta sequences to specific HLA alleles. The sequencing pipeline was judged likely to have produced a cluster of highly shared sequence variants as a technical artifact. In a later analysis, HLA-associated TCR beta chains were found to be more clonally expanded and to have lower generation probabilities than equally common non-associated chains. Linkage disequilibrium might explain the correlated functional status among segregating V segments, but an unknown experimental factor could not be excluded. Because counts were too low, roughly 17 rarely observed V segments, including chromosome 9 orphons, were left out of the earlier analysis of approximately 580 of the donors. HLA typing was unavailable for some donors at each locus, so association tests used only the typed subset. Assigning TCR associations to individual alleles was difficult when HLA alleles, especially DR and DQ, strongly co-occurred. Most CMV-associated TCR beta chains appeared to be HLA-restricted in a later analysis, and the HLA associations seemed to be driven largely by CMV exposure. Because the 87-base-pair reads could not distinguish some IMGT-functional V segments, including TRBV6-2 and TRBV6-3, those segments were excluded. The cohort was sequenced for TCR beta chains only, and without alpha or paired-chain data the features that could be detected were limited. Roughly uniform sequencing depth across donors was assumed in presence/absence analyses, although this assumption may not hold. The study gave a list of 150 to 200 TCR beta chains associated with cytomegalovirus. In a later genetic analysis, a missense DCLRE1C variant was associated with V-gene and J-gene trimming of TCR beta chains, and the association was replicated in an independent cohort. Cytomegalovirus status was reported to be diagnosed by the classifier with high specificity and sensitivity in both the original and validation cohorts. A few of the identified cytomegalovirus-associated TCR beta chains were confirmed in vitro to be specific for cytomegalovirus antigens. According to the authors, the approach could potentially be generalized to other disease states and immunological phenotypes. In an earlier analysis of 587 of the donors, most TCR beta V segments appeared in productive rearrangements about 87% or about 30% of the time, broadly matching IMGT annotations. In a later genetic analysis, fewer N-insertions in productive TCRs were reported among donors in an Asian-associated ancestry cluster than the 666-donor mean.

The sample was PBMCs. This sequence was found in a man aged 60 to 69 in good health and CMV-seropositive. The receptor chain draws on TRBV15 and TRBJ2-1; TRBD1 matches 7 bases in the middle. The CDR3 region: CATSRGQGVFNEQFF. The DNA sequence is given as TGTGCCACCAGCAGAGGGCAGGGGGTGTTCAATGAGCAGTTCTTC. This CDR3, with the reference TRBV15 and TRBJ2-1 proteins standing in past its ends, gives the full variable domain DAMVIQNPRYQVTQFGKPVTLSCSQTLNHNVMYWYQQKSSQAPKLLFHYYDKDFNNEADTPDNFQSRRPNTSFCFLDIRSPGLGDTAMYLCATSRGQGVFNEQFFGPGTRLTVL.